The clone carrying this T cell receptor (beta chain) was detected a few times. Original processing notes: Estimation of nucleated cell counts relied on the amplification of reference gene primers. The assay was immunoSEQ multiplex PCR, and TCRdb's table has in-frame clones only and misses some. That table is the source of V, J and clone size, and D and trimming were worked out from the DNA. The table includes around 200,000 clones, 87% detected once. The data originate from a study of blood T cell repertoires in COVID-19. About the study: COVID-19 samples from acute and convalescent phases originated in the United States, Italy and Spain. Sources were T cells, B-cell-depleted T cells, or PBMCs; the material itself was cDNA or gDNA.

The receptor comes from a man aged 35 to 55 with active or convalescent COVID-19. The specimen sequenced was peripheral blood.

The CDR3 region is CASSLGQGYYGYTF. DNA for the CDR3: TGTGCCAGCAGCTTAGGTCAGGGGTACTATGGCTACACCTTC. The genes are TRBV11-2 and TRBJ1-2, with D possibly TRBD1 on 6 matching bases. There are 14 residues in the CDR3. Between the trimmed V and J ends, which lost 1 base and 3 bases, there was a span of 9 bases. Germline V gene sequence: CDR1 SGHAT, CDR2 FQNNGV.